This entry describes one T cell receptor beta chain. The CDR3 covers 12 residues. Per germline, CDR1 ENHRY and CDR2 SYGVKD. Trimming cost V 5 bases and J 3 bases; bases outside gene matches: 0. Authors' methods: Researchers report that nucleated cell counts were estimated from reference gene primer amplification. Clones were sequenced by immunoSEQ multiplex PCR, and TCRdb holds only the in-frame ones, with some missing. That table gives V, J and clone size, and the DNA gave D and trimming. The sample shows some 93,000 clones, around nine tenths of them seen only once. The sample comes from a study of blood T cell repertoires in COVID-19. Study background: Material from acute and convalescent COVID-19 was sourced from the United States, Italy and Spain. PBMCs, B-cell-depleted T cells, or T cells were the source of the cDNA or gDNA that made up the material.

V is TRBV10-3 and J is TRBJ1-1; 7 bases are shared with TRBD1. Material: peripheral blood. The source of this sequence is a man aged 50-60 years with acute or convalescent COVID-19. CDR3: CAISQGDTEAFF. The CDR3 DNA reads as TGTGCCATCAGTCAGGGGGACACTGAAGCTTTCTTT.